The clone carrying this TCR beta chain was counted a single time. This entry belongs to a study of blood T cell repertoires in COVID-19. CDR3 size: 15 residues. Germline values: CDR1 SGDLS, CDR2 YYNGEE. The junction had 11 bases not matched to a gene; V was cut back by 4 bases and J by 11 bases. The assay was immunoSEQ multiplex PCR, and TCRdb's table has in-frame clones only and misses some. The sample has 470,000 or so clones, roughly 91% seen once. Sequenced sample: peripheral blood. The chain employs TRBV9 and TRBJ2-1, with 11 bases that match TRBD2. The receptor was isolated from a woman in her 30s with acute or convalescent COVID-19. CDR3 DNA sequence: TGTGCCAGCAGCCCGGAATATAGCGGGGGGGTACAGCAGTTCTTC. It translates to CASSPEYSGGVQQFF.